This TCR beta chain was sequenced in a study of radiation and T cells in renal cell carcinoma. The CDR3 covers 15 residues. V was trimmed by 4 bases and J by 6 bases, leaving 20 bases between them. Germline V gene sequence: CDR1 SGHRS, CDR2 YFSETQ. Here immunoSEQ multiplex PCR was the method, and the copy in TCRdb shows in-frame clones only, minus some. The sample includes some 100,000 clones, 82% of them seen just once. The time point is: baseline pretreatment blood. This sample's treatment: 15 Gy SBRT to primary tumor, nephrectomy 4 weeks later. Clear cell pathology was present in this patient's renal cell carcinoma.

The V gene is TRBV5-1, the J gene TRBJ2-7, with D tentatively TRBD1 (6 bases). The material sequenced was blood, taken from a patient whose treatment included radiotherapy and nephrectomy. This receptor was obtained from a man aged 60 to 69 with renal cell carcinoma. CDR3 residues: CASSPGRTGPLEQYF. The CDR3 region has the DNA TGCGCCAGCAGCCCGGGGCGCACAGGGCCCCTCGAGCAGTACTTC.